The 5 T cell receptor beta chains given below trace back to one sample, sequenced in a study of shared clonotypes between healthy human individuals. The method was immunoSEQ multiplex PCR; TCRdb's version includes in-frame clones alone and lacks a portion of them. Among millions of clones, more than 90% were seen once, and the ten largest hold 0.14%. The sequenced material came from naive CD4+ T cells sorted from blood. Subset in this sample: CD45RA+ positively selected. Receptors were obtained from a man younger than 35 in good health.

This clone was detected only a few times. Other nucleotide sequences from this sample produce the same CDR3. V and J are TRBV18 and TRBJ1-2, with 11 bases lining up with TRBD1. Germline V gives CDR1 KGHSH, CDR2 LQKENI. The J segment lost 3 bases and the V segment lost 0 bases, leaving 0 bases of the junction unmatched. CDR3 length: 15 residues. The CDR3 protein is CASSPPGQGDYGYTF. The CDR3 DNA sequence: TGTGCCAGCTCACCACCGGGACAGGGGGACTATGGCTACACCTTC.

The chain couples TRBV6-5 to TRBJ2-3; a possible D gene is TRBD2 (6 bases). Germline V gene sequence: CDR1 MNHEY, CDR2 SVGAGI. Trimming removed 5 bases from V and 1 base from J, with 10 bases in between. CDR3 length: 14 residues. The CDR3 is CASSRTTGTDTQYF. CDR3 nucleotide sequence: TGTGCCAGCAGTCGGACTACAGGCACAGATACGCAGTATTTT.

The chain employs TRBV6-5 and TRBJ1-3; no reliable D call. The CDR3 is 16 residues long. Deletions cut 0 bases from V and 2 bases from J, with 11 bases between. The germline gives CDR1 MNHEY, CDR2 SVGAGI. CDR3 protein: CASSYSSAVTGNTIYF. The CDR3 nucleotides are TGTGCCAGCAGTTACTCGAGTGCGGTTACTGGAAACACCATATATTTT.

V and J are TRBV14 and TRBJ1-1; 8 bases line up with TRBD1. This CDR3 spans 16 amino acids. Germline lookup yields CDR1 SGHDN and CDR2 FVKESK. Losses at the gene ends were 3 bases for V and 4 bases for J; bases not matched to a gene: 10. The CDR3 bases are TGTGCCAGCAGCCAGGACGCCGGGACAGGCCTCACTGAAGCTTTCTTT. Amino acid sequence: CASSQDAGTGLTEAFF.

V usage is TRBV15 and J usage is TRBJ1-1, with 11 bases fitting TRBD1. Germline assignment: CDR1 LNHNV and CDR2 YYDKDF (reference sequence). CDR3 length equals 17 residues. V was clipped by 3 bases and J by 0 bases; unmatched bases: 6. CDR3: CATSRRDRGRMNTEAFF. The CDR3 DNA reads TGTGCCACCAGCAGGCGGGACAGGGGGAGAATGAACACTGAAGCTTTCTTT.